The rows below give T cell receptor beta chains drawn from one sample of a study of CD8 T cells in ankylosing spondylitis. TCRdb ran MiXCR on the 5' RACE reads and lists one entry per CDR3 protein. This table has roughly 470,000 distinct CDR3 sequences, roughly 26% appearing once. Sequenced input: blood, either unsorted or a sorted T cell fraction (not recorded which). The receptors stem from a male donor with ankylosing spondylitis. Each CDR3 is given with its conserved first and last residue. Each record gives: J gene, clone size, V gene, D gene, CDR3 DNA, CDR3 protein. The D gene is left open where the match is weak. Some rows mark clone size as missing; the rest say once, few, many or name a class of expanded clone.

>TRBJ2-1|NA|TRBV25-1|TRBD2
TGTGCCAGCAGTGATACCCTAGCGGGGTACAATGAGCAGTTCTTC
CASSDTLAGYNEQFF
>TRBJ2-5|once|TRBV7-7|NA
TGTGCCAGCAGCCCCTCGACCGGAAGGGGGGAGACCCAGTACTTC
CASSPSTGRGETQYF
>TRBJ2-3|few|TRBV11-2|TRBD2
TGTGCCAGCAGCTTAGGGAGCGGGAGTCTAACAGATACGCAGTATTTT
CASSLGSGSLTDTQYF
>TRBJ2-4|NA|TRBV7-2|NA
TGTGCCAGCAGCTTAGTTCCGCGGACGATGGTGGGAAACATTCAGTACTTC
CASSLVPRTMVGNIQYF
>TRBJ2-1|many|TRBV5-1|TRBD2
TGCGCCAGCGGACCCGGGACTAGCGGGAGTCTCCGGGACAATGAGCAGTTCTTC
CASGPGTSGSLRDNEQFF
>TRBJ2-1|NA|TRBV5-1|TRBD1
TGCGCCAGCAGCTTGGAGGACAGGGTGGTCGATGAGCAGTTCTTC
CASSLEDRVVDEQFF
>TRBJ2-5|NA|TRBV12-3/TRBV12-4|TRBD1
TGTGCCAGCACCCTACAGGGGACAGGGGGCATCGAGACCCAGTACTTC
CASTLQGTGGIETQYF
>TRBJ2-1|NA|TRBV29-1|NA
TGCAGCGTTGGGGCGGGGATAACCTACAATGAGCAGTTCTTC
CSVGAGITYNEQFF
>TRBJ2-1|NA|TRBV6-1|NA
TGTGCCAGCAGTGAAGTCGGTAGTTTGGTTGAGCAGTTCTTC
CASSEVGSLVEQFF
>TRBJ2-5|NA|TRBV5-6|NA
TGTGCCAGCAGCTTGTTAGTAACAGGGAAGACCCAGTACTTC
CASSLLVTGKTQYF
>TRBJ2-1|NA|TRBV12-3/TRBV12-4|NA
TGTGCCAGCATTAAAACCCGGGGACGGACCTACAATGAGCAGTTCTTC
CASIKTRGRTYNEQFF
>TRBJ2-2|once|TRBV5-1|NA
TGCGCCAGCAGCTTCGCCGGGACGATAACCGGGGAGCTGTTTTTT
CASSFAGTITGELFF
>TRBJ1-2|few|TRBV3-1|NA
TGTGCCAGCAGCCAAGTAAGTGGCAGAGCTTTGTATGGCTACACCTTC
CASSQVSGRALYGYTF
>TRBJ1-1|NA|TRBV18|TRBD1
TGTGCCAGCTCACCATCAGGGACAGAGAGGACTGAAGCTTTCTTT
CASSPSGTERTEAFF
>TRBJ1-2|few|TRBV7-9|TRBD1
TGTGCCAGCACCAGAGACAGGGATTCAGGCGGCTACACCTTC
CASTRDRDSGGYTF
>TRBJ1-6|NA|TRBV5-1|NA
TGCGCCAGCAGCCTCTCTCCGGGACAACCGAATTCACCCCTCCACTTT
CASSLSPGQPNSPLHF
>TRBJ1-5|NA|TRBV10-3|NA
TGTGCCATCAGTGCTGGGGCCGATAATCAGCCCCAGCATTTT
CAISAGADNQPQHF
>TRBJ2-1|few|TRBV24-1|TRBD2
TGTGCCACCAGTGCCCGTCCGGGACTAGCCCCGGATGAGCAGTTCTTC
CATSARPGLAPDEQFF
>TRBJ2-2|NA|TRBV2|NA
TGTGCCAGCAGTGATGGTCAACTAACCGGGGAGCTGTTTTTT
CASSDGQLTGELFF
>TRBJ2-7|NA|TRBV20-1|TRBD2
TGCAGTGCTAGAGATATAAGGCTAGCGGGAGGCTACGAGCAGTACTTC
CSARDIRLAGGYEQYF
>TRBJ2-2|NA|TRBV3-1|NA
TGTGCCAGCATCCGTTCTATAGGGGACGGGGAGCTGTTTTTT
CASIRSIGDGELFF
>TRBJ2-6|few|TRBV24-1|NA
TGTGCCACCAGCGCAGGACCCTCTGGGGCCAACGTCCTGACTTTC
CATSAGPSGANVLTF